The entry below gives a single T cell receptor (beta chain) sequence along with its context. Researchers used two-round multiplex PCR to amplify TCR beta CDR3 starting from genomic DNA. Every TRBV and TRBJ gene had its own specific primer in first-round PCR. MiXCR was run by TCRdb on the multiplex PCR reads, yielding one entry per CDR3 protein. The table lists about 51,000 distinct CDR3 sequences, about 37% of them singletons, with about a tenth in the top ten. The data were obtained in a study of prognosis after radiotherapy for stage I lung cancer. The CDR3 spans 16 residues. From germline, CDR1 is SGHRS and CDR2 YFSETQ. The V gene lost 4 bases and the J gene lost 1 base, with 17 bases spanning the gap.

Sequenced here: PBMCs, sampled before or after stereotactic body radiation therapy (not recorded which). The sequence derives from a donor at least 50 years old with non-small cell lung cancer. This rearrangement joins TRBV5-1 to TRBJ1-1, with D uncertain. The CDR3 reads CASSGYVWAENTEAFF. The CDR3, as DNA: TGCGCCAGCAGCGGTTATGTCTGGGCGGAGAACACTGAAGCTTTCTTT. The entire variable domain, with the rest obtained from reference TRBV5-1 and TRBJ1-1, is as follows: KAGVTQTPRYLIKTRGQQVTLSCSPISGHRSVSWYQQTPGQGLQFLFEYFSETQRNKGNFPGRFSGRQFSNSRSEMNVSTLELGDSALYLCASSGYVWAENTEAFFGQGTRLTVV.